This is a list of T cell receptor beta chains from one sample in a study of cytomegalovirus exposure and HLA in healthy donors. Measured with immunoSEQ multiplex PCR; TCRdb has only the in-frame clones, and not every one. The sample holds about 170,000 clones; 80% are singletons and the top ten take around 4.4%. Sequencing was done on a sample of PBMCs. These receptors came from a woman in her forties or fifties in good health and CMV-seropositive. CDR3s include the opening cysteine and the closing phenylalanine or tryptophan. A D gene is named only where the DNA matches it firmly. Clone sizes are given selectively: once, few, many, or a class where the clone is expanded.

V,size,J,D,CDR3,DNA
TRBV9,NA,TRBJ1-6,NA,CASSRGAANSPLHF,TGTGCCAGCAGCCGGGGTGCGGCTAATTCACCCCTCCACTTT
TRBV7-3,once,TRBJ2-2,TRBD2,CASSSGLANTGELFF,TGTGCCAGCAGCTCCGGACTAGCAAACACCGGGGAGCTGTTTTTT
TRBV5-1,NA,TRBJ2-1,TRBD1,CASTTGGNSNEQFF,TGCGCCAGCACTACAGGGGGAAACAGCAATGAGCAGTTCTTC
TRBV29-1,NA,TRBJ2-3,TRBD1,CSEGTGFTDTQYF,TGCAGCGAAGGGACAGGGTTCACAGATACGCAGTATTTT
TRBV14,NA,TRBJ1-2,TRBD1,CASSPQGSTGYTF,TGTGCCAGCAGCCCACAGGGGAGCACTGGCTACACCTTC
TRBV7-9,NA,TRBJ1-1,NA,CASSLWDTPNTEAFF,TGTGCCAGCAGCTTATGGGACACGCCAAACACTGAAGCTTTCTTT
TRBV6-1,NA,TRBJ1-2,TRBD1,CASSIRDREDYGYTF,TGTGCCAGCAGTATCCGGGACAGGGAGGACTATGGCTACACCTTC
TRBV19,once,TRBJ1-5,TRBD1,CASSIRQGISNQPQHF,TGTGCCAGTAGTATCCGACAGGGTATCAGCAATCAGCCCCAGCATTTT
TRBV27,NA,TRBJ2-7,NA,CASSSQVNSYEQYF,TGTGCCAGCAGTTCGCAGGTAAACTCCTACGAGCAGTACTTC
TRBV11-3,NA,TRBJ1-1,NA,CASSLNPLDSGLDTEAFF,TGTGCCAGCAGCTTAAATCCGCTCGACAGTGGGTTGGACACTGAAGCTTTCTTT
TRBV5-4,NA,TRBJ2-1,TRBD2,CASIRGGTSSYNEQFF,TGTGCCAGCATCCGCGGGGGTACCAGCTCCTACAATGAGCAGTTCTTC
TRBV18,NA,TRBJ1-1,TRBD1,CASSPPAGGMYTEAFF,TGTGCCAGCTCACCACCGGCAGGGGGGATGTACACTGAAGCTTTCTTT
TRBV5-6,NA,TRBJ2-1,TRBD1,CASSLARDRVRGEQFF,TGTGCCAGCAGCTTGGCCCGGGACAGGGTCAGGGGCGAGCAGTTCTTC
TRBV2,NA,TRBJ2-4,NA,CASSEARVGAKNIQYF,TGTGCCAGCAGTGAAGCCAGGGTAGGGGCCAAAAACATTCAGTACTTC
TRBV20-1,NA,TRBJ2-7,NA,CSATLLNEQYF,TGCAGTGCCACTCTCCTGAACGAGCAGTACTTC
TRBV10-3,NA,TRBJ2-3,NA,CAIRLAEYTDTQYF,TGTGCCATCAGATTAGCGGAATACACAGATACGCAGTATTTT
TRBV11-2,NA,TRBJ1-4,NA,CASSLFGSQGATNEKLFF,TGTGCCAGCAGCTTATTCGGGTCCCAGGGCGCAACTAATGAAAAACTGTTTTTT
TRBV6-5,NA,TRBJ1-1,TRBD1,CASNRGYTEAFF,TGTGCCAGCAACAGGGGGTACACTGAAGCTTTCTTT
TRBV7-3,NA,TRBJ2-1,TRBD2,CASSSISGDYNEQFF,TGTGCCAGCAGCTCGATTAGCGGGGACTACAATGAGCAGTTCTTC
TRBV5-1,NA,TRBJ2-5,TRBD1,CASSLGTGGETQYF,TGCGCCAGCAGCTTGGGGACAGGGGGGGAGACCCAGTACTTC
TRBV19,NA,TRBJ2-7,TRBD2,CASSGSGLSSYEQYF,TGTGCCAGTAGCGGTAGCGGGCTGAGCTCCTACGAGCAGTACTTC
TRBV25-1,NA,TRBJ2-2,TRBD1,CASSSQGERTGELFF,TGTGCCAGTTCTTCGCAGGGGGAGAGGACCGGGGAGCTGTTTTTT
TRBV28,NA,TRBJ2-7,NA,CASRPGTYLLRGSYEQYF,TGTGCCAGCAGGCCCGGGACATATTTATTGAGGGGGTCCTACGAGCAGTACTTC
TRBV27,NA,TRBJ1-2,TRBD1,CASRTQGEDSYGYTF,TGTGCCAGCAGGACCCAGGGGGAGGACAGCTATGGCTACACCTTC
TRBV27,NA,TRBJ1-5,TRBD1,CASSQTGNSNQPQHF,TGTGCCAGCAGCCAGACAGGGAATAGCAATCAGCCCCAGCATTTT
TRBV27,few,TRBJ1-6,TRBD1,CASSLYLGQGIKPLHF,TGTGCCAGCAGTTTATACTTGGGACAGGGGATTAAACCCCTCCACTTT
TRBV5-1,NA,TRBJ1-4,NA,CASSFQGQNEKLFF,TGCGCCAGCAGCTTTCAGGGACAAAATGAAAAACTGTTTTTT
TRBV7-7,NA,TRBJ2-5,TRBD1,CASSLGLGQGETQYF,TGTGCTAGCAGCTTAGGGCTGGGACAGGGCGAGACCCAGTACTTC
TRBV6-4,NA,TRBJ2-1,NA,CASSDDYGGGPIREQFF,TGTGCCAGCAGTGACGATTATGGGGGGGGGCCAATTCGTGAGCAGTTCTTC
TRBV5-1,NA,TRBJ1-2,TRBD1,CASSLSTGEVGYTF,TGCGCCAGCAGCTTATCAACAGGGGAGGTTGGCTACACCTTC
TRBV30,NA,TRBJ1-2,TRBD1,CAWSVFPPLYRGNYGYTF,TGTGCCTGGAGTGTATTCCCCCCCCTATACAGGGGTAACTATGGCTACACCTTC
TRBV19,NA,TRBJ2-3,TRBD2,CASSIRSGLPSDTQYF,TGTGCCAGTAGTATACGGTCGGGACTACCCTCAGATACGCAGTATTTT
TRBV21-1,NA,TRBJ2-2,NA,CASSKAETAGELFF,TGTGCCAGCAGCAAAGCGGAGACGGCCGGGGAGCTGTTTTTT
TRBV18,NA,TRBJ1-1,TRBD1,CASSPRQGRAVNTEAFF,TGTGCCAGCTCACCACGACAGGGTCGTGCGGTGAACACTGAAGCTTTCTTT
TRBV9,NA,TRBJ1-1,NA,CASSVEGGTEAFF,TGTGCCAGCAGCGTAGAAGGGGGCACTGAAGCTTTCTTT
TRBV5-4,NA,TRBJ1-1,NA,CASNQGLNTEAFF,TGTGCCAGCAATCAGGGTTTGAACACTGAAGCTTTCTTT
TRBV19,once,TRBJ2-4,TRBD1,CASSSRPGQGTQNIQYF,TGTGCCAGTAGTTCTCGTCCGGGACAGGGTACCCAAAACATTCAGTACTTC
TRBV27,NA,TRBJ2-5,NA,CASTPYMGRGEKTQYF,TGTGCCAGCACCCCGTATATGGGGCGGGGCGAGAAGACCCAGTACTTC
TRBV6-5,NA,TRBJ2-7,TRBD1,CASSSSRQGAEQYF,TGTGCCAGCAGTTCCTCGCGACAGGGAGCCGAGCAGTACTTC
TRBV4-1,NA,TRBJ1-3,NA,CASSQAPLIGAGNTIYF,TGCGCCAGCAGCCAAGCCCCCCTTATAGGGGCTGGAAACACCATATATTTT